These T cell receptor beta chains were read from a single sample in a study of cytomegalovirus exposure and HLA in healthy donors. Sequenced by immunoSEQ multiplex PCR; TCRdb stores in-frame clones only, minus some. Of around 150,000 clones in the sample, approximately 80% were seen once. The specimen was PBMCs. These receptors were collected from a woman in her forties in good health and CMV-seropositive. The CDR3 runs from the conserved cysteine through the conserved F or W. A D gene is named only where the DNA matches it firmly. Rows give clone size only sometimes, using once, few, many, or a class for an expanded clone.

j_call: TRBJ2-3
v_call: TRBV9
d_call: TRBD2
clone_size: once
cdr3_nt: TGTGCCAGCAGCGTCGGGACTAGCGGGGTCACAGATACGCAGTATTTT
cdr3_aa: CASSVGTSGVTDTQYF

j_call: TRBJ2-5
v_call: TRBV5-4
d_call: TRBD2
clone_size: NA
cdr3_nt: TGTGCCAGCTCTAGTAGCGGGGGGGCCAGGGAGACCCAGTACTTC
cdr3_aa: CASSSSGGARETQYF

j_call: TRBJ2-1
v_call: TRBV9
d_call: NA
clone_size: NA
cdr3_nt: TGTGCCAGCAGCCCTCAACGACAGAATGAGCAGTTCTTC
cdr3_aa: CASSPQRQNEQFF

j_call: TRBJ1-5
v_call: TRBV4-1
d_call: NA
clone_size: NA
cdr3_nt: TGCGCCAGCAGCCAAGATCAAGGGGGAAACAATCAGCCCCAGCATTTT
cdr3_aa: CASSQDQGGNNQPQHF

j_call: TRBJ2-3
v_call: TRBV7-2
d_call: TRBD1
clone_size: NA
cdr3_nt: TGTGCCAGCAGACGGGACAGACTTATCACAGATACGCAGTATTTT
cdr3_aa: CASRRDRLITDTQYF

j_call: TRBJ2-1
v_call: TRBV11-3
d_call: TRBD2
clone_size: few
cdr3_nt: TGTGCCAGCAGCCCCCTGTCTAGCGTATCGGGGGGTCAATACAATGAGCAGTTCTTC
cdr3_aa: CASSPLSSVSGGQYNEQFF

j_call: TRBJ2-7
v_call: TRBV5-6
d_call: NA
clone_size: NA
cdr3_nt: TGTGCCAGCAGCTTGGGCAGGGGAGACGGGCAGTACTTC
cdr3_aa: CASSLGRGDGQYF

j_call: TRBJ1-2
v_call: TRBV28
d_call: NA
clone_size: NA
cdr3_nt: TGTGCCAGCAGTTTGGGGCAGGCCTCGGGCTATGGCTACACCTTC
cdr3_aa: CASSLGQASGYGYTF

j_call: TRBJ1-2
v_call: TRBV27
d_call: TRBD1
clone_size: NA
cdr3_nt: TGTGCCAGCAGTTCCCCGGGACAGGGGACCTATGGCTACACCTTC
cdr3_aa: CASSSPGQGTYGYTF

j_call: TRBJ2-2
v_call: TRBV5-1
d_call: TRBD2
clone_size: NA
cdr3_nt: TGCGCCAGCAGCATTAGCGGGGGGGCGAACACCGGGGAGCTGTTTTTT
cdr3_aa: CASSISGGANTGELFF

j_call: TRBJ1-4
v_call: TRBV5-1
d_call: TRBD1
clone_size: NA
cdr3_nt: TGCGCCAGCACCCCGGGACAGGGGAATGAAAAACTGTTTTTT
cdr3_aa: CASTPGQGNEKLFF